This T cell receptor (beta chain) was documented in a study of cytomegalovirus exposure and HLA in healthy donors. This clone showed up just once. The donors (healthy individuals) were bone marrow donors. PCR involved 60 Vbeta and 13 Jbeta primers. In the study's own analysis: In a later analysis, the count reached roughly 80 million unique TCR beta chains, with about 10 million shared. Sequencing was performed with immunoSEQ multiplex PCR; in TCRdb, only in-frame clones are kept and a portion is missing. The V and J calls and the clone size are those of that table, but D and trimming were determined from the DNA. The sample lists 110,000 or so clones, about 78% occurring once. The CDR3 sequence is 16 residues long. With V trimmed by 6 bases and J by 4 bases, 15 bases remained unmatched. Germline loops: CDR1 ENHRY, CDR2 SYGVKD.

Material: PBMCs. The source of this sequence is a woman under 40 in good health and CMV-seropositive. This sequence joins TRBV10-3 and TRBJ2-7; 7 nucleotides agree with TRBD2. The CDR3 is CAIRLTTGTTTYEQYF. The CDR3 DNA sequence: TGTGCCATCAGGCTTACGACCGGGACTACTACTTACGAGCAGTACTTC.